These T cell receptor beta chains were read from a single sample in a study of blood T cells in healthy people across ages. A single record per CDR3 protein comes from TCRdb applying MiXCR to the 5' RACE reads. In the table there are hundreds of thousands of distinct CDR3 sequences, about 48% of which are singletons. Material: blood. Source of these receptors: a man older than 75 in good health. Both conserved end residues are part of each CDR3. The D gene is left open where the match is weak. Clone sizes are given selectively: once, few, many, or a class where the clone is expanded.

J gene,V gene,clone size,D gene,CDR3 protein,CDR3 DNA
TRBJ2-5,TRBV5-1,few,.,CASTPTPVQETQYF,TGCGCCAGCACCCCAACGCCAGTCCAAGAGACCCAGTACTTC
TRBJ1-1,TRBV7-9,.,TRBD1,CASSLATGAFEAFF,TGTGCCAGCAGCTTAGCGACAGGGGCGTTTGAAGCTTTCTTT
TRBJ2-1,TRBV27,few,TRBD1,CASSLPGQGKNEQFF,TGTGCCAGCAGTTTACCCGGACAGGGGAAGAATGAGCAGTTCTTC
TRBJ2-3,TRBV11-2,.,.,CASSSVAGPAADTQYF,TGTGCCAGCAGCTCGGTTGCGGGACCTGCGGCAGATACGCAGTATTTT
TRBJ2-1,TRBV6-1,few,TRBD2,CASSLRGTSGTNEQFF,TGTGCCAGCAGCCTAAGGGGGACTAGCGGAACCAATGAGCAGTTCTTC
TRBJ1-2,TRBV15,.,.,CATSRDLVNNDYGYTF,TGTGCCACCAGCAGAGATCTAGTTAACAACGACTATGGCTACACCTTC
TRBJ2-5,TRBV5-6,.,TRBD1,CASSGRQGAETQYF,TGTGCCAGCAGCGGTCGACAGGGGGCAGAGACCCAGTACTTC
TRBJ1-5,TRBV7-9,.,.,CASSLALSPRERRNQPQHF,TGTGCCAGCAGCTTAGCGCTAAGTCCCAGGGAAAGACGCAATCAGCCCCAGCATTTT
TRBJ1-2,TRBV5-1,.,TRBD1,CASSASTGDYTF,TGCGCCAGCAGCGCTTCAACAGGGGACTACACCTTC
TRBJ2-7,TRBV6-2/TRBV6-3,few,.,CASGAGKGSYF,TGTGCCAGCGGAGCAGGGAAAGGATCGTACTTC
TRBJ2-5,TRBV7-2,.,TRBD2,CASSLGGLEMETQYF,TGTGCCAGCAGCTTAGGCGGACTAGAGATGGAGACCCAGTACTTC
TRBJ2-1,TRBV9,.,.,CASSPDPGGRAQFF,TGTGCCAGCAGCCCCGACCCCGGGGGAAGGGCGCAGTTCTTC
TRBJ1-1,TRBV3-1,.,.,CASSQETAANTEAFF,TGTGCCAGCAGCCAAGAAACGGCAGCGAACACTGAAGCTTTCTTT
TRBJ2-1,TRBV6-6,.,TRBD2,CASRAKGTSNEQFF,TGTGCCAGCAGGGCCAAAGGGACTAGCAATGAGCAGTTCTTC
TRBJ2-3,TRBV12-5,few,.,CASGRGDTQYF,TGTGCTAGTGGGAGGGGAGATACGCAGTATTTT
TRBJ2-7,TRBV7-2,.,TRBD1,CASSSIGTGAYEQYF,TGTGCCAGCAGCTCTATTGGGACAGGGGCCTACGAGCAGTACTTC
TRBJ2-5,TRBV28,.,TRBD1,CASSRNRGGETQYF,TGTGCCAGCAGCCGAAACAGGGGTGGTGAGACCCAGTACTTC
TRBJ2-1,TRBV7-3,.,.,CASSLTPATKETQFF,TGTGCCAGCAGCTTAACCCCGGCCACCAAAGAGACCCAGTTCTTC
TRBJ2-7,TRBV20-1,many,TRBD2,CSAPRTSGRSGEQYF,TGCAGTGCTCCCCGGACTAGCGGGAGGTCTGGCGAGCAGTACTTC
TRBJ2-5,TRBV7-2,.,.,CASSPSRAGRVTQYF,TGTGCCAGCAGCCCCTCTCGTGCGGGGCGAGTGACCCAGTACTTC
TRBJ2-7,TRBV7-2,.,.,CASSPSPPEQYF,TGTGCCAGCAGCCCCTCCCCTCCCGAGCAGTACTTC
TRBJ2-7,TRBV20-1,.,.,CSAAVPGIPDEQYF,TGCAGTGCTGCCGTTCCAGGGATCCCGGACGAGCAGTACTTC
TRBJ2-5,TRBV3-1,.,.,CASSQEPGTETQYF,TGTGCCAGCAGCCAAGAGCCAGGAACAGAGACCCAGTACTTC